One sample yielded the 17 T cell receptor beta chains listed below, sequenced in a study of cytomegalovirus exposure and HLA in healthy donors. Primers included in the PCR were 60 Vbeta and 13 Jbeta primers. This table comes from immunoSEQ multiplex PCR, and its TCRdb copy is limited to in-frame clones, with some not included. The sample lists some 200,000 clones, around 89% occurring once. Sample: PBMCs. These receptors came from a woman in her late teens or twenties in good health and CMV-seronegative.

J is TRBJ2-7 and V is TRBV4-1; possible D gene TRBD2, 5 bases. This CDR3 has 15 amino acids. Germline V gene data show CDR1 as MGHRA and CDR2 as YSYEKL. The V end lost 2 bases, the J end lost 6 bases, and 17 bases lay between the germline ends. CDR3 nucleotide sequence: TGCGCCAGCAGCCAACCCTGGACCGCGGGCGGCGAGCAGTACTTC. It is translated as CASSQPWTAGGEQYF.

This clone showed up just a few times. The chain employs TRBV11-2 and TRBJ1-3; 8 nucleotides match TRBD1. CDR3 length equals 16 residues. Unmatched junction bases numbered 6, after V lost 5 bases and J lost 0 bases. CDR1 and CDR2 (germline): SGHAT, FQNNGV. The CDR3 DNA is TGTGCCAGCAGCCTGACAGGGGTGAACTCTGGAAACACCATATATTTT. It codes for CASSLTGVNSGNTIYF.

The chain couples TRBV27 to TRBJ2-4, with D perhaps matching TRBD2 (5 bases). V lost 2 bases to trimming and J lost 0 bases, with 20 bases between them. Germline CDR1 is MNHEY and CDR2 is SMNVEV (reference sequence). The CDR3 is 19 amino acids. The CDR3, as DNA: TGTGCCAGCAGTTTAACCAGGCCCGGGATATTTGGAGCCAAAAACATTCAGTACTTC. Encoded protein: CASSLTRPGIFGAKNIQYF.

The V and J genes are TRBV7-2 and TRBJ2-7; 12 nucleotides match TRBD2. The junction had 5 bases not matched to a gene; V was cut back by 9 bases and J by 2 bases. The CDR3 runs 14 residues. Germline CDR1 and CDR2: SGHTA and FQGNSA. CDR3 region: CASRPSGGAYEQYF. CDR3 nucleotide sequence: TGTGCCAGTCGACCTAGCGGGGGGGCCTACGAGCAGTACTTC.

The count of this clone is one. The rearrangement links TRBV7-7 to TRBJ2-7, with TRBD1 matching over 7 bases. The CDR3 contains 14 residues. With V trimmed by 5 bases and J by 2 bases, 6 bases remained unmatched. Germline values: CDR1 SSHAT, CDR2 FNYEAQ (reference sequence). CDR3 protein: CASSPHTGAYEQYF. CDR3 DNA sequence: TGTGCCAGCAGCCCCCATACAGGGGCCTACGAGCAGTACTTC.

The chain combines TRBV2 with TRBJ2-3; maybe TRBD2 (5 bases). Germline lookup yields CDR1 SNHLY and CDR2 FYNNEI. This CDR3 comprises 14 residues. V lost 7 bases to trimming and J lost 1 base, with 12 bases between them. The CDR3 loop is CASTRRGGTDTQYF. The DNA for the CDR3 is TGTGCCAGCACTCGTCGGGGAGGCACAGATACGCAGTATTTT.

The rearrangement links TRBV6-1 to TRBJ1-6; tentatively, D is TRBD1 (5 bases). The V end lost 4 bases, the J end lost 7 bases, and 11 bases lay between the germline ends. The CDR3 spans 14 residues. Per germline, CDR1 MNHNS and CDR2 SASEGT. CDR3 region: CASSAGGGNSPLHF. Here the CDR3 DNA reads TGTGCCAGCAGTGCCGGGGGAGGCAATTCACCCCTCCACTTT.

The J gene is TRBJ2-5, the V gene TRBV27, with D possibly matching TRBD1 (5 bases). The J call could be wrong; TRBJ2-7 is a better fit for the DNA end. Germline-derived CDR1 and CDR2 are MNHEY and SMNVEV (reference sequence). The CDR3 runs 14 residues. The CDR3: CASSFSRATYEQYF. The CDR3, as DNA: TGTGCCAGCAGTTTTTCCAGGGCTACCTACGAGCAGTACTTC.

V and J are TRBV11-2 and TRBJ2-1; TRBD2 is a possible D gene (6 bases). Per the germline V gene, CDR1 is SGHAT and CDR2 is FQNNGV. The V gene lost 1 base and the J gene lost 13 bases, with 14 bases spanning the gap. The CDR3 spans 13 residues. CDR3 sequence reads: CASSLVLEAGQFF. The CDR3 DNA sequence: TGTGCCAGCAGCTTAGTTTTGGAGGCGGGACAGTTCTTC.

This clone was seen a single time. The chain recombines TRBV2 with TRBJ2-3; 9 bases fit TRBD2. V trimming: 2 bases; J trimming: 4 bases; junction bases outside the gene matches: 4. Looked up from germline, CDR1 is SNHLY and CDR2 is FYNNEI. The CDR3 has 15 amino acids. The CDR3 bases are TGTGCCAGCAGTGAACGTAGCGGGAGTGCAGATACGCAGTATTTT. This translates into CASSERSGSADTQYF.

The rearrangement links TRBV4-1 to TRBJ2-7; possible D gene TRBD1, 8 bases. Per the germline V gene, CDR1 is MGHRA and CDR2 is YSYEKL. The CDR3 length is 15 residues. Trimming left V 3 bases short and J 5 bases short, with 17 bases between. In nucleotides, the CDR3 is TGCGCCAGCAGCCACGCGGACAGGGAGGGGCACGAGCAGTACTTC. Translated: CASSHADREGHEQYF.

V is TRBV5-4 and J is TRBJ2-2, with 7 bases identical to TRBD2. J gave up 5 bases and V 4 bases, and 5 bases lay outside the gene matches. The CDR3 length is 14 residues. Germline lookup yields CDR1 SGHNT and CDR2 YYREEE (reference sequence). CDR3 in amino acids: CASSRDYQTGELFF. CDR3 in DNA: TGTGCCAGCAGCCGGGACTACCAGACCGGGGAGCTGTTTTTT.

The chain carries TRBV30 and TRBJ1-2; TRBD1 is a possible D gene (6 bases). The CDR3 has 14 amino acids. CDR1 is GTSNPN and CDR2 is SVGIG in the germline V gene (reference sequence). The V end lost 5 bases, the J end lost 4 bases, and 17 bases lay between the germline ends. The CDR3 DNA is TGTGCCTGGGTATCGACAGGATTTGTCTATGGCTACACCTTC. Protein product: CAWVSTGFVYGYTF. Together with reference TRBV30 and TRBJ1-2, the CDR3 gives the full variable domain: SQTIHQWPATLVQPVGSPLSLECTVEGTSNPNLYWYRQAAGRGLQLLFYSVGIGQISSEVPQNLSASRPQDRQFILSSKKLLLSDSGFYLCAWVSTGFVYGYTFGSGTRLTVV.

J is TRBJ2-5 and V is TRBV23-1, with TRBD2 matching over 16 bases. TRBV23-1 carries the ORF label, with uncertain function. The V and J ends lost 2 bases and 11 bases, in that order; junction bases with no gene match: 11. This CDR3 contains 17 residues. CDR3 region: CASSQLGLAGGFREQYF. The CDR3 DNA is TGCGCCAGCAGTCAACTGGGACTAGCGGGAGGGTTTAGGGAGCAGTACTTC.

This clone occurred a few times. The V gene is TRBV7-2, the J gene TRBJ2-2; D may be TRBD1 (7 bases). The CDR3 runs to 16 residues. Germline CDR1 and CDR2: SGHTA and FQGNSA. Trimming shortened V by 4 bases and J by 7 bases, and 19 bases separated the two germline ends. CDR3 sequence (DNA): TGTGCCAGCAGCTCCCGTGCAGGGGGGCGTTTCGGGGAGCTGTTTTTT. It encodes CASSSRAGGRFGELFF.

The chain couples TRBV28 to TRBJ2-1; 8 nucleotides match TRBD2. The CDR3 runs to 15 residues. The J segment lost 4 bases and the V segment lost 8 bases, leaving 10 bases of the junction unmatched. CDR1 MDHEN and CDR2 SYDVKM come from the germline V gene. The CDR3 sequence: CASDSSSSGYNEQFF. DNA of the CDR3: TGTGCCAGCGACAGTTCGTCTAGCGGGTACAATGAGCAGTTCTTC.

This clone was counted only a few times. The chain links TRBV7-3 to TRBJ2-2, with D possibly TRBD1 on 6 matching bases. V was clipped by 10 bases and J by 4 bases, with 13 bases between them. In germline, CDR1 is SGHTA, CDR2 FQGTGA. This CDR3 is built from 13 residues. The DNA for the CDR3 is TGTGCCACCGCTCAGGGGTCCACCGGGGAGCTGTTTTTT. Translating it yields CATAQGSTGELFF.